The rows below give T cell receptor beta chains drawn from one sample of a study of response to subunit inactivated influenza vaccine. TCRdb redid the calling of the RT-PCR reads with MiXCR, one entry per CDR3 protein. The table shows more than 200,000 distinct CDR3 sequences, with more than 10% occurring only once. The sequencing used non-naive T cells sorted from PBMCs, collected roughly 2 weeks before vaccination. The receptors were sampled from a man aged 45-65 years who received an inactivated influenza vaccine. Each CDR3 is given with its conserved first and last residue. A D gene is named only where the DNA matches it firmly. Rows may omit the clone size; those that give it use once, few, many or a size class.

clone_size	j_call	v_call	d_call	cdr3_nt	cdr3_aa
few	TRBJ1-5	TRBV20-1	TRBD1	TGCAGTGCTATCAGGGGGTCTCAGCCCCAGCATTTT	CSAIRGSQPQHF
few	TRBJ2-1	TRBV7-2	TRBD1	TGTGCCAGCACCAGGACAGGGTTGGACGACAATGAGCAGTTCTTC	CASTRTGLDDNEQFF
NA	TRBJ1-2	TRBV19	NA	TGTGCCAGTAGTATTGATCCGAACTATGGATACACCTTC	CASSIDPNYGYTF
few	TRBJ1-5	TRBV2	TRBD1	TGTGCCAGCAGGCCCCGGACAGGGAATCAGCCCCAGCATTTT	CASRPRTGNQPQHF
once	TRBJ1-5	TRBV19	NA	TGTGCCAGTAACTCACAGGAGGTTTATAGCAATCAGCCCCAGCATTTT	CASNSQEVYSNQPQHF
NA	TRBJ2-1	TRBV6-1	TRBD2	TGTGCCAGCAAGGTGTTCTTCAGCGGGGGTTTCTACAATGAGCAGTTCTTC	CASKVFFSGGFYNEQFF
NA	TRBJ2-1	TRBV28	NA	TGTGCCAGCAGTTTATCCGGGAGCCTATACAATGAGCAGTTCTTC	CASSLSGSLYNEQFF
NA	TRBJ2-5	TRBV10-3	NA	TGTGCCATCAGTCAAAACCAAGAGACCCAGTACTTC	CAISQNQETQYF
few	TRBJ2-1	TRBV12-3/TRBV12-4	TRBD1	TGTGCCAGCAGTTCAGGGGGACAGGGAGGAGAATGGGACAATGAGCAGTTCTTC	CASSSGGQGGEWDNEQFF
NA	TRBJ2-7	TRBV9	NA	TGTGCCAGCAGCGTAGGGCTAGCCTCCTACGAGCAGTACTTC	CASSVGLASYEQYF
NA	TRBJ1-1	TRBV24-1	NA	TGTGCCACCAGAGGAAACCGGGGGTTGAACACTGAAGCTTTCTTT	CATRGNRGLNTEAFF
many	TRBJ1-5	TRBV25-1	NA	TGTGCCAGCAGTGCACAGGGACTGCATCAGCCCCAGCATTTT	CASSAQGLHQPQHF
few	TRBJ1-1	TRBV6-2/TRBV6-3	NA	TGTGCCAGCAGTTACGGTTGGTTTGATGAAGCTTTCTTT	CASSYGWFDEAFF
many	TRBJ2-3	TRBV7-2	NA	TGTGCCAGCAGCTTAGTCCGCGGAGGACTCACAGATACGCAGTATTTT	CASSLVRGGLTDTQYF
many	TRBJ1-2	TRBV29-1	TRBD1	TGCAGCGTTGAAGGGGACAGAGACTATGGCTACACCTTC	CSVEGDRDYGYTF
few	TRBJ2-4	TRBV12-3/TRBV12-4	NA	TGTGCCAGCGGCTTACAGCGGACCAAAAACATTCAGTACTTC	CASGLQRTKNIQYF
few	TRBJ2-2	TRBV12-3/TRBV12-4	NA	TGTGCCAGCAGTTTAGGAGTAGACACCGGGGAGCTGTTTTTT	CASSLGVDTGELFF
NA	TRBJ2-7	TRBV7-8	TRBD2	TGTGCCAGCAGCTTAGCTACCGGGACTAGAAGCTCCTACGAGCAGTACTTC	CASSLATGTRSSYEQYF
NA	TRBJ2-5	TRBV5-5	NA	TGTGCCAGCAGCTTGCAGGTCCAAGGGACCCAGTACTTC	CASSLQVQGTQYF
few	TRBJ1-3	TRBV9	NA	TGTGCCAGCAGCGTAGGGGGAGCCCTCTCTGGAAACACCATATATTTT	CASSVGGALSGNTIYF
NA	TRBJ2-6	TRBV7-9	NA	TGTGCCAGCAGGGACCCATTGAGTGGGGCCAACGTCCTGACTTTC	CASRDPLSGANVLTF
many	TRBJ2-2	TRBV15	NA	TGTGCCACCAGCAGACGCGGGGCCGGCGGCGGGGAGCTGTTTTTT	CATSRRGAGGGELFF
NA	TRBJ1-5	TRBV4-1	NA	TGCGCCAGCAGCCTCCGGGACGAAAATCAGCCCCAGCATTTT	CASSLRDENQPQHF
many	TRBJ2-5	TRBV7-6	NA	TGTGCCAGCAGACATCCTAGGGTAGCGAGTGAGACCCAGTACTTC	CASRHPRVASETQYF